The 30 T cell receptor beta chains given below trace back to one sample, sequenced in a study of PD-1 blockade in mismatch repair-deficient tumors. Produced via immunoSEQ multiplex PCR; TCRdb's table is partial and in-frame only. Of about 24,000 clones listed, approximately 86% are singletons. The specimen was peripheral blood, collected 12 weeks after starting pembrolizumab. These receptors came from an adult with mismatch repair-deficient cancer.

The genes are TRBV5-4 and TRBJ2-1, with D perhaps assigned TRBD1 or TRBD2 (6 bases each). CDR1 and CDR2 from the germline V gene are SGHNT and YYREEE (reference sequence). This CDR3 has 13 residues. The V gene lost 0 bases and the J gene lost 9 bases, with 10 bases spanning the gap. The CDR3 sequence is CASSLAGAGEQFF. CDR3 in DNA: TGTGCCAGCAGCTTGGCGGGGGCAGGTGAGCAGTTCTTC.

This rearrangement joins TRBV20-1 to TRBJ1-2; tentative D call: TRBD1 (5 bases). This CDR3 is 11 amino acids long. Germline lookup yields CDR1 DFQATT and CDR2 SNEGSKA (reference sequence). The CDR3 bases are TGCAGCCCGGGACGAGTCTATGGCTACACCTTC. This codes for CSPGRVYGYTF.

The chain is built from TRBV2 and TRBJ2-5, with a weak D call TRBD2 (5 bases). Trimming stripped 2 bases from V and 4 bases from J, with 8 bases between. Germline CDR1 is SNHLY and CDR2 is FYNNEI. The CDR3 is made up of 13 amino acids. The CDR3 DNA sequence: TGTGCCAGCAGTGAACTAGCAGGAGAGACCCAGTACTTC. It codes for CASSELAGETQYF. The full variable domain, its missing parts supplied by reference TRBV2 and TRBJ2-5, is EPEVTQTPSHQVTQMGQEVILRCVPISNHLYFYWYRQILGQKVEFLVSFYNNEISEKSEIFDDQFSVERPDGSNFTLKIRSTKLEDSAMYFCASSELAGETQYFGPGTRLLVL.

The rearrangement links TRBV30 to TRBJ1-5; D unclear. Germline-derived CDR1 and CDR2 are GTSNPN and SVGIG (reference sequence). This CDR3 has 13 residues. With 1 base removed from V and 4 bases from J, the gap between germline ends came to 8 bases. The CDR3 sequence is CAWSALENQPQHF. CDR3 DNA: TGTGCCTGGAGTGCTCTTGAAAATCAGCCCCAGCATTTT.

The chain has TRBV18 and TRBJ2-5; 7 bases agree with TRBD1. The CDR3 runs to 15 residues. Losses at the gene ends were 5 bases for V and 3 bases for J; bases not matched to a gene: 9. From germline, CDR1 is KGHSH and CDR2 LQKENI. In DNA, the CDR3 is TGTGCCAGCTCAGCAAACCGGGACAGAAAAGAGACCCAGTACTTC. This translates into CASSANRDRKETQYF.

This clone has just one count. The chain joins TRBV7-2 to TRBJ2-1, with 8 bases aligning to TRBD2. The length of the CDR3 is 14 residues. The germline gives CDR1 SGHTA, CDR2 FQGNSA. Germline trimming cut 6 bases from V and 7 bases from J; bases unmatched to any gene: 8. CDR3 protein: CASRRAGVGNEQFF. The DNA of the CDR3 is TGTGCCAGCAGGCGAGCGGGAGTGGGGAATGAGCAGTTCTTC.

The CDR3 protein is CASGPRGGTGANVLTF. The CDR3 nucleotides are TGTGCCAGCGGTCCCCGGGGGGGGACCGGGGCCAACGTCCTGACTTTC. The chain links TRBV9 to TRBJ2-6; 8 positions match TRBD2. Per the germline V gene, CDR1 is SGDLS and CDR2 is YYNGEE. The CDR3 is 16 amino acids. The V gene end was trimmed by 7 bases and the J gene end by 4 bases; junction bases not matched to a gene: 10.

The chain carries TRBV4-2 and TRBJ2-6, with 12 bases aligning to TRBD1. The CDR3 has 17 residues. V trimming: 7 bases; J trimming: 2 bases; junction bases outside the gene matches: 6. Per germline, CDR1 LGHNA and CDR2 YNFKEQ. This CDR3 reads CASTEGTGGAGANVLTF. In nucleotides, the CDR3 is TGTGCCAGCACCGAGGGGACAGGGGGCGCTGGGGCCAACGTCCTGACTTTC.

The gene calls are TRBV2 and TRBJ2-3; D is unresolved. Per germline, CDR1 SNHLY and CDR2 FYNNEI. The CDR3 loop spans 13 amino acids. Deletions cut 5 bases from V and 1 base from J, with 7 bases between. As DNA, the CDR3 is TGTGCCAGCAGTCTAACTGGCACAGATACGCAGTATTTT. Protein sequence: CASSLTGTDTQYF.

V is TRBV7-8 and J is TRBJ2-3; 11 bases map to TRBD2. The junction had 7 bases not matched to a gene; V was cut back by 4 bases and J by 4 bases. This CDR3 has 16 amino acids. Germline V gene lookup returns CDR1 SGHVS and CDR2 FQNEAQ. The CDR3 region has the DNA TGTGCCAGCAGCTACCCCGGGACTAGCGGCGCAGATACGCAGTATTTT. Amino acid sequence: CASSYPGTSGADTQYF.

The rearrangement uses TRBV7-9 and TRBJ2-7, with 10 bases identical to TRBD2. V lost 4 bases and J lost 4; bases outside the gene matches: 7. The CDR3 totals 15 residues. Germline CDR1 SEHNR, CDR2 FQNEAQ (reference sequence). The CDR3 protein is CASSSSSGRGYEQYF. In DNA form, the CDR3 reads TGTGCCAGCAGCTCCTCTAGCGGGAGAGGATACGAGCAGTACTTC.

CDR3 region: CASSLLAGGYNEQFF. CDR3 nucleotides: TGTGCCAGCAGCTTGTTAGCGGGAGGATACAATGAGCAGTTCTTC. The chain couples TRBV7-9 to TRBJ2-1; TRBD2 matches 10 bases. The length of the CDR3 is 15 residues. With 3 bases clipped from V and 4 bases from J, the junction kept 3 bases outside the gene matches. Looked up from germline, CDR1 is SEHNR and CDR2 is FQNEAQ (reference sequence).

The rearrangement joins TRBV28 to TRBJ2-7; unclear D gene. CDR3 length equals 12 residues. V was clipped by 1 base and J by 4 bases, with 5 bases between them. Germline CDR1 and CDR2: MDHEN and SYDVKM. The CDR3 region is CASSLFSYEQYF. The CDR3 DNA sequence: TGTGCCAGCAGTTTATTTTCTTACGAGCAGTACTTC.

This clone was observed a handful of times. This rearrangement joins TRBV6-4 to TRBJ2-2; 7 bases are a match to TRBD1. Germline CDR1 MRHNA, CDR2 SNTAGT. The CDR3 spans 18 residues. J lost 1 base, V lost 0 bases, and 8 bases had no gene match. The CDR3: CASSDSASGTVNTGELFF. In DNA form, the CDR3 reads TGTGCCAGCAGTGACTCCGCGTCGGGGACAGTGAACACCGGGGAGCTGTTTTTT.

The V and J genes are TRBV4-3 and TRBJ2-5; TRBD1 matches 9 bases. V lost 4 bases and J lost 3; bases outside the gene matches: 6. Per the germline V gene, CDR1 is LGHNA and CDR2 is YSLEER. The CDR3 has 15 residues. CDR3 in amino acids: CASSPTGQGEETQYF. As DNA, the CDR3 is TGCGCCAGCAGCCCTACGGGACAGGGAGAAGAGACCCAGTACTTC.

The chain joins TRBV6-5 to TRBJ2-7, with D possibly TRBD1 on 6 matching bases. Trimming removed 0 bases from V and 3 bases from J, with 12 bases in between. In germline, CDR1 is MNHEY, CDR2 SVGAGI. The CDR3 is 15 amino acids. DNA for the CDR3: TGTGCCAGCAGTTACTCACTTAGGACAGTCTACGAGCAGTACTTC. Residues: CASSYSLRTVYEQYF.

The chain uses TRBV27 and TRBJ2-1; the match to TRBD2 covers 14 bases. The CDR3 consists of 16 residues. With 3 bases clipped from V and 5 bases from J, the junction kept 3 bases outside the gene matches. The germline V gene has CDR1 MNHEY and CDR2 SMNVEV (reference sequence). In DNA, the CDR3 is TGTGCCAGCAGTTTGGGGACTAGCGGGAGCCACAATGAGCAGTTCTTC. It is translated as CASSLGTSGSHNEQFF.

V is TRBV5-5 and J is TRBJ2-3, with 7 nucleotides matching TRBD1. The CDR3 runs 17 residues. Trimming removed 0 bases from V and 1 base from J; junction bases left unmatched: 8. Germline-derived CDR1 and CDR2 are SGHKS and YYEKEE (reference sequence). The CDR3 DNA reads as TGTGCCAGCAGCTTGGTCTTTTGGGACAGCCGCACAGATACGCAGTATTTT. This codes for CASSLVFWDSRTDTQYF.

Written as DNA, the CDR3 is TGTGCAAGTCGCTTAGGCCTGACAGGGTGGCCCTACAATGAGCAGTTCTTC. Translating it yields CASRLGLTGWPYNEQFF. This rearrangement joins TRBV12-2 to TRBJ2-1; the D call of TRBD1 is as the table states it, not checked on the DNA. TRBV12-2 corresponds to a pseudogene. This CDR3 is built from 17 residues.

The chain recombines TRBV7-2 with TRBJ2-7; TRBD2 matches at 15 bases. The CDR3 totals 16 residues. Looked up from germline, CDR1 is SGHTA and CDR2 is FQGNSA. The trim removed 1 base at V and 6 bases at J, leaving 4 bases unmatched. The CDR3 DNA sequence: TGTGCCAGCAGCTTAGGACCGGGACTAGCGGGAGGCGAGCAGTACTTC. Translated, it gives CASSLGPGLAGGEQYF.

The chain uses TRBV6-5 and TRBJ2-7; 7 positions agree with TRBD1. This CDR3 contains 13 residues. The ends lost 0 bases at V and 4 bases at J; junction bases unmatched: 0. The V gene's germline CDR1 is MNHEY and CDR2 SVGAGI. The CDR3 coding sequence is TGTGCCAGCAGTTACTCCAGGGGGTACGAGCAGTACTTC. Residues: CASSYSRGYEQYF.

The chain uses TRBV5-3 and TRBJ1-5, with 7 bases aligning to TRBD1. TRBV5-3 is noted as an ORF with a role that remains uncertain. The CDR3 is made up of 18 amino acids. Trimming removed 4 bases from V and 0 bases from J; junction bases left unmatched: 13. CDR3 protein: CARSVGQRHAFSNQPQHF. The CDR3 DNA follows: TGTGCCAGAAGCGTGGGACAGCGGCATGCCTTTAGCAATCAGCCCCAGCATTTT.

This chain's CDR3 is CASSLWKSYGYTF. The CDR3 nucleotides are TGTGCCAGCAGTTTATGGAAGAGCTATGGCTACACCTTC. This sequence joins TRBV28 and TRBJ1-2; D call uncertain. Germline CDR1 is MDHEN and CDR2 is SYDVKM. The V end was cut by 0 bases, the J end by 4 bases, with 6 bases between. CDR3 length equals 13 residues.

The chain is built from TRBV21-1 and TRBJ2-1; the D call in the table, TRBD2, was not verified against the DNA. TRBV21-1 is described as a pseudogene. The CDR3 has 19 amino acids. The CDR3 coding sequence is TGTGCCAGCAGCACACACTCTTCAAATCCGCGGACTACCAACAATGAGCAGTTCTTC. Its protein product is CASSTHSSNPRTTNNEQFF.

The chain employs TRBV5-4 and TRBJ1-1, with D tentatively TRBD1 (5 bases). The germline V gene has CDR1 SGHNT and CDR2 YYREEE (reference sequence). The CDR3 spans 12 residues. Trimming took 6 bases from V and 11 from J, leaving 17 bases between them. CDR3 bases: TGTGCCAGCACCATGATGGGACGGCCGGCTTTCTTT. This encodes CASTMMGRPAFF. Using reference TRBV5-4 and TRBJ1-1 for the parts outside the CDR3, the full variable domain is ETGVTQSPTHLIKTRGQQVTLRCSSQSGHNTVSWYQQALGQGPQFIFQYYREEENGRGNFPPRFSGLQFPNYSSELNVNALELDDSALYLCASTMMGRPAFFGQGTRLTVV.

V gene TRBV6-6 combines with J gene TRBJ1-5; no firm D call. The CDR3 is 13 amino acids. Trimming shortened V by 7 bases and J by 7 bases, and 14 bases separated the two germline ends. The V gene's germline CDR1 is MNHNY and CDR2 SVGAGI (reference sequence). The CDR3 spells CASNRREGQPQHF. The CDR3, as DNA: TGTGCCAGCAACAGAAGGGAGGGACAGCCCCAGCATTTT.

A single count supports this clone. V and J are TRBV7-8 and TRBJ1-1; D not resolved. Germline CDR1 is SGHVS and CDR2 is FQNEAQ. The length of the CDR3 is 12 residues. Trimming took off 3 bases at V and 3 bases at J, with 5 bases between the two ends. In DNA form, the CDR3 reads TGTGCCAGCAGCTTCCGGGACACTGAAGCTTTCTTT. Translating gives CASSFRDTEAFF.

The chain couples TRBV4-1 to TRBJ2-1; 10 nucleotides line up with TRBD2. Trimming removed 3 bases from V and 4 bases from J; junction bases left unmatched: 9. Germline CDR1 and CDR2: MGHRA and YSYEKL. This CDR3 has 17 residues. The DNA for the CDR3 is TGCGCCAGCAGCCAGCAGAGCGGGAGGGCTCGTTACAATGAGCAGTTCTTC. Protein sequence: CASSQQSGRARYNEQFF.

The chain is built from TRBV11-2 and TRBJ2-5; weak D call: TRBD1 (6 bases). Trimming took off 4 bases at V and 5 bases at J, with 26 bases between the two ends. The CDR3 runs to 18 residues. Looked up from germline, CDR1 is SGHAT and CDR2 is FQNNGV. DNA of the CDR3: TGTGCCAGCAGCTCCCATAGTCTGAGGCACGGCGACAGGGAGACCCAGTACTTC. This sequence encodes CASSSHSLRHGDRETQYF.

This rearrangement joins TRBV7-9 to TRBJ2-1, with TRBD2 as a possible D gene (6 bases). The CDR3 contains 15 residues. Trimming shortened V by 1 base and J by 6 bases, and 13 bases separated the two germline ends. Looked up from germline, CDR1 is SEHNR and CDR2 is FQNEAQ (reference sequence). As DNA, the CDR3 is TGTGCCAGCAGCTTAGACGGGAGTGTGGCCAATGAGCAGTTCTTC. This sequence encodes CASSLDGSVANEQFF.